This section outlines one T cell receptor (beta chain) sequence together with its context. Its antigen is not identified. Germline CDR1 SGHTA, CDR2 FQGTGA. With 5 bases removed from V and 6 bases from J, the gap between germline ends came to 13 bases. This CDR3 region has 14 residues. This sample was taken from a study of blood T cells in healthy people across ages. Notes on the study in general: Both higher diversity and more naive CD4+ cells marked long-lived donors when set against aged donors. Leaving the PBMCs unsorted stopped any conclusive comparison of naive versus antigen-experienced cells. Calculation of diversity from one million T cells yielded estimates considered to be underestimates.

Combining a sample-barcoded 5' primer with a J-beta primer mix, a second PCR ran for about 7 to 12 cycles. TCRdb ran MiXCR on the 5' RACE reads and lists one entry per CDR3 protein. The sample holds around 790,000 distinct CDR3 sequences; under 45% are singletons and the top ten take about a fifth. The J gene is TRBJ1-4, the V gene TRBV7-3, with a possible D match to TRBD1 (5 bases). The sequenced material came from blood. The receptor was derived from a man in his fifties or sixties in good health. This chain's CDR3 is CASSRPGLHEKLFF. As DNA, the CDR3 is TGTGCCAGCAGCAGACCGGGACTACATGAAAAACTGTTTTTT.